The following is a TCR beta chain sequence with its context. Clones were read by immunoSEQ multiplex PCR, and TCRdb kept only the in-frame ones, dropping some. Altogether hundreds of thousands of clones are present, over 75% being singletons, with the ten largest covering approximately 3.4%. Germline V CDR1 and CDR2: LGHDT, YNNKEL (reference sequence). The ends lost 4 bases at V and 1 base at J; junction bases unmatched: 3. There are 15 residues in the CDR3. The sample belongs to a study of Ad26.COV2.S vaccination and SARS-CoV-2 variants. The treatment is: around 19 received Ad26.COV2.S at low or high dose, single or two shots; a few received placebo; per-sample allocation not given. All samples were drawn on day 63, counting from the first vaccine or placebo injection.

This specimen was peripheral blood, taken in a trial of Ad26.COV2.S vaccine versus placebo. The chain links TRBV3-1 (or the pseudogene TRBV3-2) to TRBJ2-1; 8 bases agree with TRBD2. The sequence was collected from a person aged 18 to 65 who received the Ad26.COV2.S COVID-19 vaccine or a placebo. This chain's CDR3 is CASSPTSGSYNEQFF. CDR3 bases: TGTGCCAGCAGCCCCACTAGCGGTTCCTACAATGAGCAGTTCTTC.